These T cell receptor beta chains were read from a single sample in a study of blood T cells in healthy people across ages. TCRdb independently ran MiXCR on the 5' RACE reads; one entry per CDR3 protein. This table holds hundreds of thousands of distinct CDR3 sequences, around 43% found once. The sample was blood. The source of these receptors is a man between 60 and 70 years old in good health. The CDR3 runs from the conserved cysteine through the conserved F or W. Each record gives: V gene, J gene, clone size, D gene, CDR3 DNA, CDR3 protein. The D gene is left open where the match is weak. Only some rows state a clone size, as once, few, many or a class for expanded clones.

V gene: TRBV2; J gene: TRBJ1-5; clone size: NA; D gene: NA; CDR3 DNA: TGTGCCAGCAGTGAGGAAGGGACTGTTAATCAGCCCCAGCATTTT; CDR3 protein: CASSEEGTVNQPQHF
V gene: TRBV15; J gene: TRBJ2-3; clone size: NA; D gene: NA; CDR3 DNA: TGTGCCACCAGCAGAGATGTGGAAAGTAGCACAGATACGCAGTATTTT; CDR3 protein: CATSRDVESSTDTQYF
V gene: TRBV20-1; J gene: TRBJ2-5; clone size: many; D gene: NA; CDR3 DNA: TGCAGTGCTAGAGATTGGGTCCAAGAGACCCAGTACTTC; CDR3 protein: CSARDWVQETQYF
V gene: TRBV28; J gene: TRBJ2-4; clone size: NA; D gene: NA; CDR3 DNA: TGTGCCAGCAGTTACAGGGGAGGGGTGTACTTC; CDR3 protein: CASSYRGGVYF
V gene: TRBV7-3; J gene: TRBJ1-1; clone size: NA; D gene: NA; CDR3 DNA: TGTGCCAGCAGTTCAGGACTAGGCCCTTCGGAAGCTTTCTTT; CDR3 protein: CASSSGLGPSEAFF
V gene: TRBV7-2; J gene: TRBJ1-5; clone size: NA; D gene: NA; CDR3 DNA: TGTGCCAGCAGCTTAGCCCGGCGGAATAGCAATCAGCCCCAGCATTTT; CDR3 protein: CASSLARRNSNQPQHF
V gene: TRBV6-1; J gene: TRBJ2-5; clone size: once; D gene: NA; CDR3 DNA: TGTGCCAGCAGTGAAGGTACGGGGCGAGAGACCCAGTACTTC; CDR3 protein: CASSEGTGRETQYF
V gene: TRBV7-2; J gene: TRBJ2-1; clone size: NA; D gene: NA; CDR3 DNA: TGTGCCAGCAGCGTTAGATACAATGAGCAGTTCTTC; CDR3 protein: CASSVRYNEQFF
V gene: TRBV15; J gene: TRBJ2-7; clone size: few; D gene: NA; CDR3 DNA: TGTGCCACCAGCAGCGGAGGCTACGAGCAGTACTTC; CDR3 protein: CATSSGGYEQYF
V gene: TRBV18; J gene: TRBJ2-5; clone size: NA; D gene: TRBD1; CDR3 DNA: TGTGCCAGCTCACAACGGACAGGGTTCGACAATGAGCAGTACTTC; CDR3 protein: CASSQRTGFDNEQYF
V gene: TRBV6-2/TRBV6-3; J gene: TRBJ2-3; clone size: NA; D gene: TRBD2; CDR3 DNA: TGTGCCAGCAGTACCGCCGGGTGGACTAGCGGGGGGCCACGCACAGATACGCAGTATTTT; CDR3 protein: CASSTAGWTSGGPRTDTQYF
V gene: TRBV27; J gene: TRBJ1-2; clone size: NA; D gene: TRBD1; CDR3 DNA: TGTGCCAGCAGTTGGGGACAGGGCTGGAGCGGCTACACCTTC; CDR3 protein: CASSWGQGWSGYTF
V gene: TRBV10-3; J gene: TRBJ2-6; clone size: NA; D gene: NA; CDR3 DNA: TGTGCCACTCGAAACTCTGGGGCCAACGTCCTGACTTTC; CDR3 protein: CATRNSGANVLTF
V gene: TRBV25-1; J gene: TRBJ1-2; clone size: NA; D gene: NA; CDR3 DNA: TGTGCCAGCAGTGAAGGGCCGTATTGGAGTGGCTACACCTTC; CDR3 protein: CASSEGPYWSGYTF
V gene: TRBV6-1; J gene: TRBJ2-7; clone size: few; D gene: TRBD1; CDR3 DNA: TGTGCCAGCAGTGCTCCGGACAGGGTTGAATACGAGCAGTACTTC; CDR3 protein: CASSAPDRVEYEQYF
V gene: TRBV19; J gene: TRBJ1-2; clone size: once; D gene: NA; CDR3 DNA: TGTGCCAGTAGTCAGGGGAAGAACTATGGCTACACCTTC; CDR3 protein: CASSQGKNYGYTF
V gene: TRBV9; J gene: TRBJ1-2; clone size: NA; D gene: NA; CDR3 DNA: TGTGCCAGCGGCGTAGAGTACGGGAACTATGGCTACACCTTC; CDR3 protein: CASGVEYGNYGYTF
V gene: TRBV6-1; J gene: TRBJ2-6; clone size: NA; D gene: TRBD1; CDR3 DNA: TGTGCCAGCCGGACAGGGGGCTCTGGGGCCGACGTCCTGACTTTC; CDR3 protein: CASRTGGSGADVLTF
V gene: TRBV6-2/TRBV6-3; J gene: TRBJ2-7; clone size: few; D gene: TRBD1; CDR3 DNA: TGTGCCAGCATTAAGGACAGGGACGCCTACGAGCAGTACTTC; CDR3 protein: CASIKDRDAYEQYF
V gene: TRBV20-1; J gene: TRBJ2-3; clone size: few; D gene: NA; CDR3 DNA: TGCAGTGCTTCCCTTGGGCGAGGCCCGCAGTATTTT; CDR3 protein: CSASLGRGPQYF
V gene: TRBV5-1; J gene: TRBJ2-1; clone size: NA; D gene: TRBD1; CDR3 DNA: TGCGCCAGCAGCCGTTCCGGGACAGATTTCTACAATGAGCAGTTCTTC; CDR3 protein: CASSRSGTDFYNEQFF
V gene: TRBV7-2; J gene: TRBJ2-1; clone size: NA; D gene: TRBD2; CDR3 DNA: TGTGGCAGCAGCTTAGGCGGGACTAGCGGGGGCAGGCAGTTCTTC; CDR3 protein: CGSSLGGTSGGRQFF
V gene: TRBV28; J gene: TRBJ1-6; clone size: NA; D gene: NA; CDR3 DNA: TGTGCCAGCAGTGGCGGAGGGGGATCCTATAATTCACCCCTCCACTTT; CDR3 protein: CASSGGGGSYNSPLHF
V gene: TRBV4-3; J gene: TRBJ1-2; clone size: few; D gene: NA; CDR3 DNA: TGCGCCAGCAGCCAAGATAGGGGAGGCGACTATTTCGGCTACACCTTC; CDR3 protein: CASSQDRGGDYFGYTF
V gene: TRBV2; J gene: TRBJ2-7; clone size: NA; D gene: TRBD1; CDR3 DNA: TGTGCCAGCAGGGCTGACAGGGGGCTATCCTACGAGCAGTACTTC; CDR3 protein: CASRADRGLSYEQYF
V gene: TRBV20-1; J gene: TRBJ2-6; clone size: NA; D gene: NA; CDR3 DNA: TGCAGTCTATCGAAAACAGGTTCTGGGGCCAACGTCCTGACTTTC; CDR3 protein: CSLSKTGSGANVLTF
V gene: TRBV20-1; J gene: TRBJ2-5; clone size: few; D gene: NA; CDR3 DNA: TGCAGTGCTAGAGCCGCCGCGACGGGGACCCAGTACTTC; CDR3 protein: CSARAAATGTQYF
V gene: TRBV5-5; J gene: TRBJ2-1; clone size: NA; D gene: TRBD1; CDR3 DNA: TGTGCCGGCAGCTTGACAGGGACAGGGGGATACAATGAGCAGTTCTTC; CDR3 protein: CAGSLTGTGGYNEQFF
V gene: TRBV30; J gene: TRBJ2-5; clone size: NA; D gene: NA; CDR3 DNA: TGTGCCTGGGCCCGGGACTTGGAAGAGACCCAGTACTTC; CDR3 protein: CAWARDLEETQYF
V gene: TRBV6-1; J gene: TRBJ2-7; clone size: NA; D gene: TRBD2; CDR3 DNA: TGTGCCAGCAGTGAAGCGTCGCGGGGGGGCCTTGAGCAGTACTTC; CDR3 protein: CASSEASRGGLEQYF